This T cell receptor beta chain was identified during a study of sequential checkpoint blockade in melanoma. The repertoire was sequenced with immunoSEQ multiplex PCR; TCRdb's copy has only in-frame clones and lacks some. The table records tens of thousands of clones, around 82% of them present only once. Germline CDR1 and CDR2: SGHRS and YFSETQ. CDR3 length equals 15 residues. V was clipped by 3 bases and J by 3 bases; unmatched bases: 6. As for treatment: randomized to nivolumab then ipilimumab (arm A) or the reverse (arm B). The rearrangement uses TRBV5-1 and TRBJ1-1, with TRBD1 matching over 9 bases. The source is a human donor with melanoma. The source was CD8+ T cells sorted from blood (inferred from file names), collected from a patient given nivolumab and ipilimumab in sequence. CDR3 loop: CASSSPDRGDTEAFF. CDR3 sequence (DNA): TGCGCCAGCAGCTCCCCGGACAGGGGAGACACTGAAGCTTTCTTT.